This T cell receptor beta chain is drawn from a study of cytomegalovirus exposure and HLA in healthy donors. Overall study findings and caveats: Reported results showed that the classifier diagnosed cytomegalovirus status with high specificity and sensitivity. A prior analysis recorded that most TCR beta V segments were productive about 87% or about 30% of the time.

Germline V lookup: CDR1 SGHVS, CDR2 FNYEAQ. V lost 0 bases, J lost 9 bases, and 14 bases lay in between. The CDR3 has 14 amino acids. Of note for this clone: Its antigen is not known.

13 Jbeta primers and 60 Vbeta primers were used for the PCR. The protocol was immunoSEQ multiplex PCR, while the TCRdb copy is restricted to in-frame clones and leaves out a portion. The sample has tens of thousands of clones. The specimen sequenced was PBMCs. This chain links TRBV7-6 with TRBJ2-5; tentative D call: TRBD2 (6 bases). The receptor comes from a man aged 50-60 years in good health and CMV-seropositive. The CDR3 is CASSLAIGGGAQYF. The CDR3 region has the DNA TGTGCCAGCAGCTTAGCGATTGGCGGAGGGGCCCAGTACTTC.